One T cell receptor (beta chain) is described in this entry. Its antigen is still unknown. Amplification used 60 Vbeta primers and 13 Jbeta primers. Sequenced by immunoSEQ multiplex PCR; TCRdb stores in-frame clones only, minus some. Among 200,000 to 250,000 clones, 65% to 85% were seen once, and the ten largest hold under 0.85%. This sample is drawn from a study of cytomegalovirus exposure and HLA in healthy donors. Findings of the study overall: The classifier reportedly diagnosed cytomegalovirus status with high sensitivity and specificity. When a later analysis was performed, an Asian-associated ancestry cluster reportedly had fewer N-insertions than the roughly 730-donor mean. Under in vitro conditions, a few CMV-associated chains were confirmed as specific for CMV antigens.

The receptor comes from a boy aged 2 to 9 in good health and CMV-seronegative. The source material was PBMCs.

CDR3 amino acids: CASRPGWGRGADTQYF. The CDR3 DNA reads TGTGCCAGCAGGCCCGGGTGGGGCAGGGGCGCAGATACGCAGTATTTT. The chain couples TRBV7-9 to TRBJ2-3, with a weak D call TRBD1 (6 bases). Germline values: CDR1 SEHNR, CDR2 FQNEAQ (reference sequence). The CDR3 has 16 amino acids. Trimming removed 6 bases from V and 4 bases from J, with 20 bases in between.